Detailed here is one T cell receptor beta chain. Antigen: not known. These data are taken from a study of early T cells in non-severe SARS-CoV-2 infection. Study in general: It was bulk RNA from unsorted whole blood that was sequenced, and the chains were unpaired.

Study results and caveats: Lookups in VDJdb leaned toward anti-spike CD8 responses and missed private and CD4 specificities.

Unique molecular identifiers were affixed to single, distinct cDNA molecules. TCRdb itself ran the 5' RACE reads through MiXCR, one entry per CDR3 protein. The sample consists of over 60,000 distinct CDR3 sequences, under 9.5% of them appearing once. This TCR was sampled from an adult who was a healthcare worker with PCR-confirmed SARS-CoV-2 infection or an uninfected control (not recorded which). The sequencing sample was made of whole blood.

The chain's CDR3 is CASSFNPLYEQYF. The DNA of the CDR3 is TGCGCCAGCAGCTTTAATCCGCTCTACGAGCAGTACTTC. The V gene is TRBV5-1, the J gene TRBJ2-7; no clear D gene. V shed 2 bases and J shed 3 bases, with 9 bases lying between them. The length of the CDR3 is 13 residues. Germline assignment: CDR1 SGHRS and CDR2 YFSETQ.